The 24 T cell receptor beta chains below come from one sample, sequenced in a study of CD8 T cells in ankylosing spondylitis. TCRdb passed the 5' RACE reads through MiXCR, listing each CDR3 protein once. In the table there are about 250,000 distinct CDR3 sequences, approximately 8% of which are singletons. Sequenced: blood, either unsorted or a sorted T cell fraction (not recorded which). These receptors were obtained from a female donor with ankylosing spondylitis or in good health (not recorded which).

This clonotype came up many times. The chain employs TRBV20-1 and TRBJ2-5, with D tentatively TRBD2 (5 bases). The ends were cut back, 1 base at V and 6 bases at J, with 30 bases in the middle. Germline V gives CDR1 DFQATT, CDR2 SNEGSKA (reference sequence). The CDR3 loop spans 19 amino acids. The CDR3 region has the DNA TGCAGTGCTAGAGTAGCTTCTCGGGAAACCAGTCTAGATAGGAAGACCCAGTACTTC. Translated, it gives CSARVASRETSLDRKTQYF.

This clonotype occurred a few times. CDR3 loop: CASGTPYEQYF. The DNA for the CDR3 is TGTGCCAGCGGAACGCCCTACGAGCAGTACTTC. The J gene is TRBJ2-7, the V gene TRBV9; D call uncertain. V was clipped by 7 bases and J by 2 bases, with 7 bases between them. The CDR3 sequence is 11 residues long. The germline CDR1 and CDR2 sequences are SGDLS and YYNGEE. The full variable domain, with the rest looked up from reference TRBV9 and TRBJ2-7, is DSGVTQTPKHLITATGQRVTLRCSPRSGDLSVYWYQQSLDQGLQFLIQYYNGEERAKGNILERFSAQQFPDLHSELNLSSLELGDSALYFCASGTPYEQYFGPGTRLTVT.

A note on this clonotype: This may come from a read error, since a much larger clone is one base off. The chain combines TRBV7-9 with TRBJ2-5; unclear D gene. The CDR3 contains 13 residues. Germline V gene sequence: CDR1 SEHNR, CDR2 FQNEAQ (reference sequence). CDR3 residues: CTSSFSSGRTQYF. The CDR3 coding sequence is TGTACCAGCAGCTTTAGTTCGGGTCGGACCCAGTACTTC.

This clonotype has ten or more counts. This chain connects TRBV12-3 or TRBV12-4 to TRBJ2-7, with 8 bases lining up with TRBD2. With V trimmed by 5 bases and J by 2 bases, 5 bases remained unmatched. The CDR3 extends over 14 amino acids. The CDR3 protein is CASSNPGLAYEQYF. The CDR3 DNA reads TGTGCCAGCAGTAATCCGGGACTAGCCTACGAGCAGTACTTC.

This clonotype has ten or more counts. The chain links TRBV4-2 to TRBJ2-3; D is unclear. This CDR3 contains 15 residues. V dropped 2 bases and J dropped 6 bases, with 15 bases sitting between them. CDR1 is LGHNA, CDR2 YNFKEQ, per germline. The CDR3 is CASSQQQSGLDTQYF. The DNA of the CDR3 is TGTGCCAGCAGCCAACAGCAGTCGGGCCTGGATACGCAGTATTTT.

In its sample, this clonotype was seen many times. V and J are TRBV30 and TRBJ1-1; maybe TRBD1 (5 bases). Trimming took off 4 bases at V and 5 bases at J, with 17 bases between the two ends. The CDR3 extends over 14 amino acids. The V gene's germline CDR1 is GTSNPN and CDR2 SVGIG (reference sequence). This chain's CDR3 is CAWNHASGDTEAFF. In nucleotides, the CDR3 is TGTGCCTGGAACCACGCTTCGGGGGATACTGAAGCTTTCTTT. Together with reference TRBV30 and TRBJ1-1, the CDR3 gives the full variable domain: SQTIHQWPATLVQPVGSPLSLECTVEGTSNPNLYWYRQAAGRGLQLLFYSVGIGQISSEVPQNLSASRPQDRQFILSSKKLLLSDSGFYLCAWNHASGDTEAFFGQGTRLTVV.

This clonotype appeared many times. CDR3 in DNA: TGCAGTGCTAGAGATTCGCCCGGGACGCATGCAGCCGAGCAGTACTTC. Protein: CSARDSPGTHAAEQYF. The rearrangement links TRBV20-1 to TRBJ2-7; tentatively, D is TRBD1 or TRBD2 (5 bases each). The CDR3 covers 16 residues. CDR1 DFQATT and CDR2 SNEGSKA come from the germline V gene (reference sequence). The germline V and J ends were trimmed by 0 bases and 6 bases, with 21 bases remaining between them.

Ten or more counts support this clonotype. The chain uses TRBV5-1 and TRBJ2-7; D not certain. The V gene lost 4 bases and the J gene lost 6 bases, with 17 bases spanning the gap. Germline-derived CDR1 and CDR2 are SGHRS and YFSETQ. The CDR3 totals 14 residues. This CDR3 reads CASSVAHSLGEQYF. CDR3 nucleotide sequence: TGCGCCAGCAGCGTGGCCCATTCCCTGGGCGAGCAGTACTTC.

This clonotype was seen ten or more times. The chain combines TRBV6-2 or TRBV6-3 with TRBJ1-1; no clear D gene. The CDR3 is 11 residues long. The germline CDR1 and CDR2 sequences are MNHEY and SVGEGT. The ends were cut back, 10 bases at V and 7 bases at J, with 13 bases in the middle. The CDR3 protein is CAILPRIEAFF. CDR3 nucleotide sequence: TGTGCCATCCTTCCCCGGATTGAAGCTTTCTTT.

The chain is built from TRBV7-2 and TRBJ2-3; 10 bases are a match to TRBD2. CDR3 size: 15 residues. Germline lookup yields CDR1 SGHTA and CDR2 FQGNSA. The V segment lost 3 bases and the J segment 5 bases; nucleotides outside the gene matches: 5. The CDR3 spells CTSSFTSGTGDTQYF. The CDR3 DNA reads as TGTACCAGCAGCTTCACTAGCGGGACGGGAGATACGCAGTATTTT.

This clonotype showed up just once. A much bigger clone sits one base away, suggesting this may be a read error. The chain recombines TRBV20-1 with TRBJ1-2; D call uncertain. This CDR3 spans 11 amino acids. Looked up from germline, CDR1 is DFQATT and CDR2 is SNEGSKA (reference sequence). For the CDR3, the DNA is TGCGGACGAGCGATTAACTATGGCCACACCTTC. As protein: CGRAINYGHTF.

This clonotype has a count of ten or more. CDR3 sequence reads: CAISESGTGDYYEQYF. The CDR3 DNA follows: TGTGCCATCAGTGAGTCAGGGACAGGGGACTACTACGAGCAGTACTTC. The chain uses TRBV10-3 and TRBJ2-7, with 10 bases lining up with TRBD1. V shed 0 bases and J 3 bases; nucleotides not matched to a gene: 5. The CDR3 length is 16 residues. The germline gives CDR1 ENHRY, CDR2 SYGVKD.

At least ten counts were recorded for this clonotype. The CDR3 is CASSSGWGLEQFF. The CDR3 bases are TGTGCCAGCAGTTCTGGGTGGGGCCTTGAGCAGTTCTTC. This chain joins TRBV5-5 and TRBJ2-1; D may be TRBD1 (5 bases). Germline V gene data show CDR1 as SGHKS and CDR2 as YYEKEE (reference sequence). The CDR3 sequence is 13 residues long. Trimming shortened V by 5 bases and J by 9 bases, and 15 bases separated the two germline ends.

This clonotype was counted at least ten times. The CDR3 DNA reads TGTGCCAGCAGTTTAGGGGCCGGGACTAGCGGGAGGAATGAGCAGTTCTTC. Translating gives CASSLGAGTSGRNEQFF. The chain carries TRBV12-3 or TRBV12-4 and TRBJ2-1; 15 bases are a match to TRBD2. This CDR3 has 17 amino acids. V shed 1 base, J shed 7 bases, and the junction held 5 bases outside the gene matches.

This clonotype was counted ten times or more. The CDR3 bases are TGTGCCAGCAGTCTCCGGACAGGTATGAACACTGAAGCTTTCTTT. Translated: CASSLRTGMNTEAFF. The chain uses TRBV27 and TRBJ1-1, with 7 positions matching TRBD1. This CDR3 has 15 amino acids. Germline V gene data show CDR1 as MNHEY and CDR2 as SMNVEV (reference sequence). V gave up 5 bases and J gave up 0 bases; unmatched junction bases: 6.

This clonotype was seen many times. The chain couples TRBV29-1 to TRBJ2-5, with 9 nucleotides matching TRBD1. Germline CDR1 SQVTM, CDR2 ANQGSEA. The CDR3 is 14 amino acids. The trim removed 6 bases at V and 2 bases at J, leaving 7 bases unmatched. Here the CDR3 reads CSVSGTGNQETQYF. Here the CDR3 DNA reads TGCAGCGTCTCCGGGACAGGGAATCAAGAGACCCAGTACTTC.

This clonotype was recorded at least ten times. CDR3 sequence: CSARGGRTETQYF. The CDR3 nucleotides read TGCAGTGCTAGGGGCGGGAGGACAGAGACCCAGTACTTC. The V call is TRBV20-1, the J call TRBJ2-5, with 8 positions matching TRBD2. Germline lookup yields CDR1 DFQATT and CDR2 SNEGSKA (reference sequence). After removal of 3 bases from V and 4 bases from J, the junction contained 4 bases not matched to a gene. The CDR3 has 13 residues.

This clonotype was seen repeatedly, ten times or more. This chain connects TRBV12-3 or TRBV12-4 to TRBJ1-1; D call uncertain. This CDR3 has 12 residues. The V and J ends lost 3 bases and 8 bases respectively, with 10 bases between them. CDR3 sequence (DNA): TGTGCCAGCAGTTTCTCTTTTGGGGAAGCTTTCTTT. Translation: CASSFSFGEAFF.

This clonotype was counted at least ten times. The rearrangement joins TRBV7-8 to TRBJ2-2, with no clear D. Germline lookup yields CDR1 SGHVS and CDR2 FQNEAQ. Deletions cut 3 bases from V and 2 bases from J, with 19 bases between. CDR3 length equals 18 residues. The CDR3 coding sequence is TGTGCCAGCAGCTTCCCCCTTGTATGGGCCGAAAACACCGGGGAGCTGTTTTTT. Protein sequence: CASSFPLVWAENTGELFF.

The sample holds many counts of this clonotype. This rearrangement joins TRBV7-8 to TRBJ1-5, with D unresolved. Germline CDR1 reads SGHVS; CDR2 reads FQNEAQ. CDR3 length: 14 amino acids. The V end lost 2 bases, the J end lost 1 base, and 6 bases lay between the germline ends. CDR3 sequence: CASSLFRSNQPQHF. CDR3 nucleotides: TGTGCCAGCAGCTTATTTAGGAGCAATCAGCCCCAGCATTTT.

This clonotype was found many times. V gene TRBV21-1 combines with J gene TRBJ2-7; TRBD2 is the table's D call and was not checked against the DNA. TRBV21-1 is a documented pseudogene. The length of the CDR3 is 19 residues. CDR3 in amino acids: CASSKKTSGIKVSPYEQYF. In DNA form, the CDR3 reads TGTGCCAGCAGCAAAAAGACTAGCGGAATTAAAGTATCGCCCTACGAGCAGTACTTC.

This clonotype was picked up a small number of times. V usage is TRBV7-9 and J usage is TRBJ2-6; tentatively, D is TRBD1 (5 bases). The ends were cut back, 5 bases at V and 4 bases at J, with 18 bases in the middle. The V gene's germline CDR1 is SEHNR and CDR2 FQNEAQ (reference sequence). This CDR3 has 17 amino acids. CDR3 nucleotide sequence: TGTGCCAGCAGCGGAGAGGCAGGGCCCCTAGGGGCCAACGTCCTGACTTTC. Translating gives CASSGEAGPLGANVLTF. Full variable domain (outside the CDR3, taken from reference TRBV7-9 and TRBJ2-6): DTGVSQNPRHKITKRGQNVTFRCDPISEHNRLYWYRQTLGQGPEFLTYFQNEAQLEKSRLLSDRFSAERPKGSFSTLEIQRTEQGDSAMYLCASSGEAGPLGANVLTFGAGSRLTVL.

The table lists this clonotype with a few counts. This chain connects TRBV5-5 to TRBJ2-5; D gene uncertain. The V gene's germline CDR1 is SGHKS and CDR2 YYEKEE (reference sequence). CDR3 length: 11 amino acids. The V end lost 0 bases, the J end lost 11 bases, and 8 bases lay between the germline ends. This CDR3 reads CASSLARPQYF. DNA of the CDR3: TGTGCCAGCAGCTTGGCCCGGCCTCAGTACTTC.

The CDR3 DNA reads TGTGCCAGCAGCTTAGTCCCCGACGGGGCCAACGTCCTGACTTTC. Translation: CASSLVPDGANVLTF. V gene TRBV7-2 combines with J gene TRBJ2-6; D unresolved. V shed 1 base and J shed 4 bases, with 8 bases lying between them. The CDR3 loop spans 15 amino acids. Germline values: CDR1 SGHTA, CDR2 FQGNSA.